This T cell receptor beta chain derives from a study of blood T cell repertoires in COVID-19. Study as a whole: T cells, B-cell-depleted T cells, or PBMCs supplied cDNA or gDNA.

The CDR3 sequence is 15 residues long. Germline V CDR1 and CDR2: SQVTM, ANQGSEA. Trimming stripped 4 bases from V and 4 bases from J, with 19 bases between. Researchers sorted participants into cohorts using their self-reported clinical history. This clone was detected only once. Per the original methods: Amplification of reference gene primers provided the estimated nucleated cell counts. Sequencing used immunoSEQ multiplex PCR; TCRdb keeps in-frame clones, though not all of them. The V and J calls and clone size come from that table; D and trimming were worked out from the DNA. The sample lists more than 250,000 clones, about four fifths occurring once.

The V call is TRBV29-1, the J call TRBJ1-2, with D unresolved. Sequenced input: PBMCs or T cells enriched from blood (not recorded which). This clonotype was obtained from a man aged 35 to 55 who had been exposed to COVID-19. The CDR3 reads CSVGTSASIVYGYTF. CDR3 in DNA: TGCAGCGTTGGAACTTCCGCCTCCATTGTCTATGGCTACACCTTC.